The 9 T cell receptor beta chains below come from one sample, sequenced in a study of cytomegalovirus exposure and HLA in healthy donors. Use of 60 Vbeta and 13 Jbeta primers characterized the PCR. Repertoires were generated with immunoSEQ multiplex PCR, while TCRdb's copy carries only in-frame clones and drops some. This sample's table reports tens of thousands of clones. Material: PBMCs. All receptors derive from an older woman in good health and CMV-seronegative.

The chain is built from TRBV11-3 and TRBJ2-1, with D possibly TRBD2 on 6 matching bases. CDR3 size: 17 residues. V was shortened by 5 bases and J by 0 bases, with 17 bases between the two germline ends. CDR1 is SGHNT, CDR2 YENEEA, per germline. This CDR3 reads CASSPLGGRSSYNEQFF. The CDR3 DNA is TGTGCCAGCAGCCCACTCGGTGGGAGGAGCTCCTACAATGAGCAGTTCTTC. The variable domain in full, completed from reference TRBV11-3 and TRBJ2-1, reads EAGVVQSPRYKIIEKKQPVAFWCNPISGHNTLYWYLQNLGQGPELLIRYENEEAVDDSQLPKDRFSAERLKGVDSTLKIQPAELGDSAVYLCASSPLGGRSSYNEQFFGPGTRLTVL.

The chain joins TRBV18 to TRBJ1-5; possibly TRBD1 for D (6 bases). V was pared by 6 bases and J by 4 bases, with 16 bases between. Germline CDR1 KGHSH, CDR2 LQKENI. The CDR3 contains 15 residues. CDR3 in DNA: TGTGCCAGCTCCCCCGGGGGGCAGGGGAATCAGCCCCAGCATTTT. Its translation: CASSPGGQGNQPQHF.

This chain joins TRBV7-9 and TRBJ2-5; D is unresolved. Trimming left V 3 bases short and J 3 bases short, with 11 bases between. The CDR3 is 14 amino acids. Looked up from germline, CDR1 is SEHNR and CDR2 is FQNEAQ (reference sequence). In nucleotides, the CDR3 is TGTGCCAGCAGCTTCCCGGAGCTAAAAGAGACCCAGTACTTC. The encoded protein is CASSFPELKETQYF.

J is TRBJ1-4 and V is TRBV2; the match to TRBD1 covers 9 bases. Germline V CDR1 and CDR2: SNHLY, FYNNEI. The CDR3 totals 13 residues. Trimming cost V 7 bases and J 6 bases; bases outside gene matches: 3. CDR3 in DNA: TGTGCCAGCATGGGACAGGGATATGAAAAACTGTTTTTT. Protein sequence: CASMGQGYEKLFF. Supplemented by reference TRBV2 and TRBJ1-4, the full variable domain reads EPEVTQTPSHQVTQMGQEVILRCVPISNHLYFYWYRQILGQKVEFLVSFYNNEISEKSEIFDDQFSVERPDGSNFTLKIRSTKLEDSAMYFCASMGQGYEKLFFGSGTQLSVL.

The chain couples TRBV6-5 to TRBJ2-2; D not resolved. Germline V lookup: CDR1 MNHEY, CDR2 SVGAGI. The V and J ends lost 2 bases and 4 bases respectively, with 8 bases between them. The CDR3 consists of 14 residues. The CDR3 region has the DNA TGTGCCAGCAGTTACATTAGTGTCACCGGGGAGCTGTTTTTT. It yields the protein CASSYISVTGELFF.

About this clone: Its ends do not fully match the called genes, so a read error is possible. The V gene is TRBV7-7, the J gene TRBJ2-4, with unresolved D. The CDR3 has 13 amino acids. Germline loops: CDR1 SSHAT, CDR2 FNYEAQ (reference sequence). The CDR3 reads CASSLFGDFRRYF. CDR3 bases: TGTGCTAGCAGCTTATTTGGTGATTTCAGGCGATACTTC.

The gene calls are TRBV21-1 and TRBJ2-7; no check of the table's D call, TRBD1, against the DNA was made. TRBV21-1 represents a pseudogene. The CDR3 length is 14 residues. CDR3 sequence reads: CASSKITISYEQYF. The CDR3 DNA sequence: TGTGCCAGCAGCAAAATAACAATATCCTACGAGCAGTACTTC.

This rearrangement joins TRBV10-3 to TRBJ2-1; 15 nucleotides line up with TRBD2. This CDR3 has 20 amino acids. The trim removed 4 bases at V and 0 bases at J, leaving 10 bases unmatched. The germline gives CDR1 ENHRY, CDR2 SYGVKD. CDR3 sequence (DNA): TGTGCCATCAGTGGTGAAGGACTAGCGGGAGGGGTAAGCTCCTACAATGAGCAGTTCTTC. Residues: CAISGEGLAGGVSSYNEQFF.

The V and J genes are TRBV28 and TRBJ1-5; TRBD1 is a possible D gene (5 bases). V was trimmed by 7 bases and J by 1 base, leaving 23 bases between them. This CDR3 is built from 18 residues. From germline, CDR1 is MDHEN and CDR2 SYDVKM. The CDR3 nucleotides are TGTGCCAGCACCACCCCTCGGGCAGGGATTGGGAGCAATCAGCCCCAGCATTTT. Translated, it gives CASTTPRAGIGSNQPQHF.